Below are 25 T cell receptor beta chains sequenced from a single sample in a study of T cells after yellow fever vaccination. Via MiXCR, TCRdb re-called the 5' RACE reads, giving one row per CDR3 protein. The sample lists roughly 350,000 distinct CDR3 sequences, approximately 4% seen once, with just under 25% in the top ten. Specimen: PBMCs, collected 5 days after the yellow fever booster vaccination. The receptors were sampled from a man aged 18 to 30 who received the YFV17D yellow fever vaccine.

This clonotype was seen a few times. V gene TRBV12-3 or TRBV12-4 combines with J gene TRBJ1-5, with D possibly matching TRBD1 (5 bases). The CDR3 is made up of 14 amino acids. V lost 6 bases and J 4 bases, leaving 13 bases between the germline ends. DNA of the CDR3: TGTGCCAGCAGGGGTCGACAGCTGAATCAGCCCCAGCATTTT. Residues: CASRGRQLNQPQHF.

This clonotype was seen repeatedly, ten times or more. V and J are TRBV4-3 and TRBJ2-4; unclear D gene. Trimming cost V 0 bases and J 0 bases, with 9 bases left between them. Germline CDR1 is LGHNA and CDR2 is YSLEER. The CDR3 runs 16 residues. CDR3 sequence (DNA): TGCGCCAGCAGCCAAGATCTGGTGGGAGCCAAAAACATTCAGTACTTC. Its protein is CASSQDLVGAKNIQYF.

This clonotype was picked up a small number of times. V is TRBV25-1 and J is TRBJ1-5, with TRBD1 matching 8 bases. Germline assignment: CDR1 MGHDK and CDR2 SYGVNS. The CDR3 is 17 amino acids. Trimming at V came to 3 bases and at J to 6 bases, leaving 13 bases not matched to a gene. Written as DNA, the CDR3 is TGTGCCAGCAGTGATAGTTCTTCAGGGGGCGCGGGTCAGCCCCAGCATTTT. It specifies CASSDSSSGGAGQPQHF. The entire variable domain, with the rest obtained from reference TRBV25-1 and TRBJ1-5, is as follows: EADIYQTPRYLVIGTGKKITLECSQTMGHDKMYWYQQDPGMELHLIHYSYGVNSTEKGDLSSESTVSRIRTEHFPLTLESARPSHTSQYLCASSDSSSGGAGQPQHFGDGTRLSIL.

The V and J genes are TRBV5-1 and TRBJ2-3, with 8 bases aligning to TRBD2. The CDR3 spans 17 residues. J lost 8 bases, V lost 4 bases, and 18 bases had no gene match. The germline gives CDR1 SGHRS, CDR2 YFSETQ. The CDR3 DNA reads TGCGCCAGCAGCCCGTTTTCTTCAACGGGGGGGCAAGGTACGCAGTATTTT. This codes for CASSPFSSTGGQGTQYF.

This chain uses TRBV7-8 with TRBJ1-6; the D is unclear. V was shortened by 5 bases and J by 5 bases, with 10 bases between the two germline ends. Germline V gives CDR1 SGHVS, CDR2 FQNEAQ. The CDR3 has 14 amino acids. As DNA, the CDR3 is TGTGCCAGCAGCCAAGCGGTAAATAATTCACCCCTCCACTTT. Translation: CASSQAVNNSPLHF.

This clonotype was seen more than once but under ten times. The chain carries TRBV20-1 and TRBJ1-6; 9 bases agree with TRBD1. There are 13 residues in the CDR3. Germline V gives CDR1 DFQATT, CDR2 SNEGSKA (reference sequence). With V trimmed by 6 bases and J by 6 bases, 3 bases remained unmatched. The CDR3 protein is CSALDRGNSPLHF. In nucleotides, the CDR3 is TGCAGTGCCCTGGACAGGGGTAATTCACCCCTCCACTTT.

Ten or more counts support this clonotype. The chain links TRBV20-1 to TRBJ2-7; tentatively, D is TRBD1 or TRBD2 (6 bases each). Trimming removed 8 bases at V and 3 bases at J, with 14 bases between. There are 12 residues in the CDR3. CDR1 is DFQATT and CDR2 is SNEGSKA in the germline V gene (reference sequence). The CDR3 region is CSIEGGSYEQYF. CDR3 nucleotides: TGCAGTATAGAGGGGGGCAGCTACGAGCAGTACTTC.

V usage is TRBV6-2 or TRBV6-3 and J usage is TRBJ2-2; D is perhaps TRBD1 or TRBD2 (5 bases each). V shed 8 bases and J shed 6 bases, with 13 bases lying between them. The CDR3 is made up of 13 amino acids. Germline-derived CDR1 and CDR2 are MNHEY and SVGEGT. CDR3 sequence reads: CASVPGPSGELFF. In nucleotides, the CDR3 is TGTGCCAGCGTTCCGGGGCCCTCCGGGGAGCTGTTTTTT.

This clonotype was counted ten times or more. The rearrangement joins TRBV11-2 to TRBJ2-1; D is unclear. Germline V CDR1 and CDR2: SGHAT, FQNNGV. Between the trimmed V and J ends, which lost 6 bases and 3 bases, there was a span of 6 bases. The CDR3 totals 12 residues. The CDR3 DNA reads TGTGCCAGCAGACCCGACTACAATGAGCAGTTCTTC. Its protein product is CASRPDYNEQFF.

CDR3 amino acids: CASSPPFRDTQYF. DNA for the CDR3: TGTGCCAGCTCACCACCGTTCCGGGATACGCAGTATTTT. J is TRBJ2-3 and V is TRBV18; no definite D call. Germline V CDR1 and CDR2: KGHSH, LQKENI. The CDR3 totals 13 residues. V was pared by 0 bases and J by 6 bases, with 7 bases between.

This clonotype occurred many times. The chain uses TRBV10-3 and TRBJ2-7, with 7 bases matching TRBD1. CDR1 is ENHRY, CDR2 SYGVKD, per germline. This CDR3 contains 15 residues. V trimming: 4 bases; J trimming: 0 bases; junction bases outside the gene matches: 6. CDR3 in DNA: TGTGCCATCAGTGGGTACGGGACAGTCTCCTACGAGCAGTACTTC. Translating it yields CAISGYGTVSYEQYF.

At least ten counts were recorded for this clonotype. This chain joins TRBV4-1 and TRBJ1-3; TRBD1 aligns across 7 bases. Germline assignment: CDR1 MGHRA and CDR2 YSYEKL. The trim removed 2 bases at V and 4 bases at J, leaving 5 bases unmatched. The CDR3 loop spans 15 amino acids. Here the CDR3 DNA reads TGCGCCAGCAGCCAACCGACAGGGAGGGGAAACACCATATATTTT. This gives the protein CASSQPTGRGNTIYF.

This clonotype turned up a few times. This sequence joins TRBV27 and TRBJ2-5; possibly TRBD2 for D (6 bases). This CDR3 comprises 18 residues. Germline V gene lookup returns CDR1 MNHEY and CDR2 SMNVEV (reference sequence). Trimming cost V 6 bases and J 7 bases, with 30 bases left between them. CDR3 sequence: CASSKPLEGAFILGTQYF. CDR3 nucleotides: TGTGCCAGCAGCAAACCCCTGGAGGGCGCGTTCATTTTAGGGACCCAGTACTTC.

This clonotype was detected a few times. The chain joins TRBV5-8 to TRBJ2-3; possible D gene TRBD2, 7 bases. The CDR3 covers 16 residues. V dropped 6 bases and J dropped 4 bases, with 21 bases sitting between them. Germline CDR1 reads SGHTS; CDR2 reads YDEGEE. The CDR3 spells CASTIDGAGASDTQYF. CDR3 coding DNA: TGTGCCAGCACCATCGATGGGGCGGGGGCGTCAGATACGCAGTATTTT.

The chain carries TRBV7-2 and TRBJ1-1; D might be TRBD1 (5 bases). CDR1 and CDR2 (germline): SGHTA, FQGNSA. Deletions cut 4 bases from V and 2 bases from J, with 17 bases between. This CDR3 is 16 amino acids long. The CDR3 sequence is CASSSETVIINTEAFF. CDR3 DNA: TGTGCCAGCAGCTCGGAGACAGTTATTATTAACACTGAAGCTTTCTTT. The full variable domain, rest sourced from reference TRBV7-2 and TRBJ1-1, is GAGVSQSPSNKVTEKGKDVELRCDPISGHTALYWYRQSLGQGLEFLIYFQGNSAPDKSGLPSDRFSAERTGGSVSTLTIQRTQQEDSAVYLCASSSETVIINTEAFFGQGTRLTVV.

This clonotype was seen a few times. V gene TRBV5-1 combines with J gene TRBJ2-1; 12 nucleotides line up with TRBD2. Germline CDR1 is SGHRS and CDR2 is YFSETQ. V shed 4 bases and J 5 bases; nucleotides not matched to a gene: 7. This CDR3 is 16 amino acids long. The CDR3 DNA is TGCGCCAGCAGCCATCGGCGGACTAGCGGGGACAATGAGCAGTTCTTC. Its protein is CASSHRRTSGDNEQFF.

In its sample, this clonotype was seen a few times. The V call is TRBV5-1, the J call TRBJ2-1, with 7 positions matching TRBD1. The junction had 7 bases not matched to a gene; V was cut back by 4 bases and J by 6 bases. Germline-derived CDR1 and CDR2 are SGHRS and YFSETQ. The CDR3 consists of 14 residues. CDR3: CASSRLTGVNEQFF. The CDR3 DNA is TGCGCCAGCAGCCGTCTAACAGGGGTCAATGAGCAGTTCTTC.

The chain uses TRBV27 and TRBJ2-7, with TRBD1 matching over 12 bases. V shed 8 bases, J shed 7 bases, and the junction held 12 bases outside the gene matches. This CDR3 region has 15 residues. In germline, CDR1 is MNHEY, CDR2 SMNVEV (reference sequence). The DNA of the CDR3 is TGTGCCAGCCAAACTGCGGGACAGGGGGCGAGGGAGCAGTACTTC. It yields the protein CASQTAGQGAREQYF.

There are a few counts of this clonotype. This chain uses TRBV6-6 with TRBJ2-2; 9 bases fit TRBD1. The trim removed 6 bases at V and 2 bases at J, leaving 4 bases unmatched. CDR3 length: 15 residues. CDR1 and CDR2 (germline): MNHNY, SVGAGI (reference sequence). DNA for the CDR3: TGTGCCAGCAGCCCTACAGGGGGCAACACCGGGGAGCTGTTTTTT. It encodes CASSPTGGNTGELFF.

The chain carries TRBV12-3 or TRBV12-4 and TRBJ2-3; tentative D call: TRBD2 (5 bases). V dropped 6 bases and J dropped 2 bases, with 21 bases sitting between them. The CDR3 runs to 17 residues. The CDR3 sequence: CASSPSSERPFTDTQYF. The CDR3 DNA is TGTGCCAGCAGCCCCTCGAGTGAGCGGCCGTTCACAGATACGCAGTATTTT.

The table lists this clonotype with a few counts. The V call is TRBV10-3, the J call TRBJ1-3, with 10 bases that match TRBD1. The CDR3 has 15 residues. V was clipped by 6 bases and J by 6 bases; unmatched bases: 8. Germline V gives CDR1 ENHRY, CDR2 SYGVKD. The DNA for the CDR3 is TGTGCCATCAGCCCCCGGGACAGGGGAGAAAACACCATATATTTT. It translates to CAISPRDRGENTIYF.

CDR3 in amino acids: CASSLRTGTTYNEQFF. DNA of the CDR3: TGTGCCAGCAGCCTCAGGACGGGGACCACCTACAATGAGCAGTTCTTC. This chain connects TRBV5-6 to TRBJ2-1, with D perhaps TRBD1 or TRBD2 (5 bases each). CDR1 is SGHDT, CDR2 YYEEEE, per germline. With 4 bases removed from V and 2 bases from J, the gap between germline ends came to 16 bases. This CDR3 is built from 16 residues.

The DNA for the CDR3 is TGTGCCAGCAGTCTTTCGGGGGGGGTCGAGCAGTTCTTC. This gives the protein CASSLSGGVEQFF. The genes are TRBV12-3 or TRBV12-4 and TRBJ2-1; 8 positions match TRBD2. CDR3 length: 13 residues. Trimming cost V 5 bases and J 10 bases; bases outside gene matches: 7.

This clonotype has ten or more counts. CDR3 DNA sequence: TGCGCCAGCAGCGCGGGGACAGGGAGCTATGGCTACACCTTC. Protein sequence: CASSAGTGSYGYTF. The gene calls are TRBV5-1 and TRBJ1-2, with 9 bases that match TRBD1. The CDR3 totals 14 residues. The germline gives CDR1 SGHRS, CDR2 YFSETQ. V trimming: 4 bases; J trimming: 4 bases; junction bases outside the gene matches: 5.

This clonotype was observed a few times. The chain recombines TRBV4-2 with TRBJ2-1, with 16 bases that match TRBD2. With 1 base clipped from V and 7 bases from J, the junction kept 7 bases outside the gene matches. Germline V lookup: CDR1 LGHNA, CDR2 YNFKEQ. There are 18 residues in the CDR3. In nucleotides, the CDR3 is TGTGCCAGCAGCCAAGTGGGACTAGCGGGGGGGGATGGGAATGAGCAGTTCTTC. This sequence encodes CASSQVGLAGGDGNEQFF.